The 5 T cell receptor beta chains below come from one sample, sequenced in a study of blood T cell repertoires in COVID-19. TCRdb's table, derived via immunoSEQ multiplex PCR, lists solely in-frame clones and lacks some. The repertoire holds around 430,000 clones, with roughly 88% as singletons. The specimen was peripheral blood. These receptors all stem from a woman aged 45-60 years with COVID-19, enrolled during active disease.

This clone was seen only once. This same CDR3 is encoded by further DNA sequences in the sample. The chain joins TRBV5-6 to TRBJ2-3, with a possible D match to TRBD1 (6 bases). CDR3 size: 13 residues. V was clipped by 1 base and J by 5 bases, with 8 bases between them. Germline lookup yields CDR1 SGHDT and CDR2 YYEEEE. The CDR3 sequence is CASSLFRGDTQYF. In nucleotides, the CDR3 is TGTGCCAGCAGCTTGTTCAGGGGAGATACGCAGTATTTT.

V and J are TRBV30 and TRBJ2-5; 7 bases align to TRBD1. This CDR3 region has 14 residues. V dropped 4 bases and J dropped 5; count of bases not matched to a gene: 10. Germline V gene lookup returns CDR1 GTSNPN and CDR2 SVGIG (reference sequence). CDR3 sequence (DNA): TGTGCCTGGAATTACAGGGGCCTTCAGGAGACCCAGTACTTC. Amino acid sequence: CAWNYRGLQETQYF.

The genes are TRBV19 and TRBJ1-2; D unresolved. V was clipped by 5 bases and J by 8 bases, with 15 bases between them. The CDR3 runs to 13 residues. Germline assignment: CDR1 LNHDA and CDR2 SQIVND (reference sequence). The CDR3 reads CASSSGRARGYTF. DNA for the CDR3: TGTGCCAGTAGTTCGGGAAGGGCGCGAGGCTACACCTTC.

CDR3: CASSLGVAGITGETQYF. The CDR3 DNA is TGTGCCAGCAGCCTCGGAGTAGCGGGGATCACCGGGGAGACCCAGTACTTC. The chain joins TRBV11-2 to TRBJ2-5; TRBD2 agrees at 8 bases. The V segment lost 5 bases and the J segment 5 bases; nucleotides outside the gene matches: 16. The CDR3 covers 17 residues. The germline V gene has CDR1 SGHAT and CDR2 FQNNGV.

CDR3 coding DNA: TGTGCCAGCAGCACATATTTCTGGGGGACAGCCTATGGCTACACCTTC. Translating gives CASSTYFWGTAYGYTF. This rearrangement joins TRBV5-6 to TRBJ1-2; 7 nucleotides line up with TRBD1. The junction had 13 bases not matched to a gene; V was cut back by 4 bases and J by 4 bases. The CDR3 extends over 16 amino acids. The germline gives CDR1 SGHDT, CDR2 YYEEEE. Full variable domain (remainder filled in from reference TRBV5-6 and TRBJ1-2): DAGVTQSPTHLIKTRGQQVTLRCSPKSGHDTVSWYQQALGQGPQFIFQYYEEEERQRGNFPDRFSGHQFPNYSSELNVNALLLGDSALYLCASSTYFWGTAYGYTFGSGTRLTVV.